The clone carrying this TCR beta chain was recorded only once. Using immunoSEQ multiplex PCR, the repertoire was profiled, and TCRdb retains in-frame clones only, with some absent. Of fewer than 85,000 clones in the sample, more than 90% were seen once. This CDR3 is built from 17 residues. V lost 5 bases and J lost 6, with 23 bases in between. Looked up from germline, CDR1 is MNHEY and CDR2 is SMNVEV (reference sequence). These data are taken from a study of technical replicates of blood from a handful of donors. The sequenced sample was T cells isolated from PBMCs. This clonotype was sampled from a human donor in good health. The rearrangement links TRBV27 to TRBJ2-1; weak D call: TRBD2 (6 bases). The CDR3 nucleotides read TGTGCCAGCAGTCACCTCATTGGGCAGGAGGGAGGCAATGAGCAGTTCTTC. Translating it yields CASSHLIGQEGGNEQFF.